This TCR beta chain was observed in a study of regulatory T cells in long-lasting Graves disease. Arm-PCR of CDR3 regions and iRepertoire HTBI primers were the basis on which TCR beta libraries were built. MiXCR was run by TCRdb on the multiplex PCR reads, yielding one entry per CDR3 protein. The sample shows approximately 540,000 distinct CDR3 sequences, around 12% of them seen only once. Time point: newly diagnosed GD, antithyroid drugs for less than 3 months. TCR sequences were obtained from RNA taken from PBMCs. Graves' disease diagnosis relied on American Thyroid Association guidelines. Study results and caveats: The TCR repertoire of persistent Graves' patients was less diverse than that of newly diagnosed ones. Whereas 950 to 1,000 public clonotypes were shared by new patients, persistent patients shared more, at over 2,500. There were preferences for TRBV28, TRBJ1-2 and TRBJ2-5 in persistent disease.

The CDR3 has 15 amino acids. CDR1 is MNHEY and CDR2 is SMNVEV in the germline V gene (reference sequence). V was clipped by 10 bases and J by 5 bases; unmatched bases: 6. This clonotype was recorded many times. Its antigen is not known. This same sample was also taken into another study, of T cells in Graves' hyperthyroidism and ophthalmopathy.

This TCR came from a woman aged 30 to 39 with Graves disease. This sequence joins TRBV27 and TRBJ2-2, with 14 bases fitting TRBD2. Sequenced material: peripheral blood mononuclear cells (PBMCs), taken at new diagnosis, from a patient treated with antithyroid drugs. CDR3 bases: TGTGCCACCGCCCGACTAGCGGGAGGGACCGGGGAGCTGTTTTTT. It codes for CATARLAGGTGELFF.